The sequence of this T cell receptor (beta chain) was determined in a study of T cells after yellow fever vaccination. As for the study in general: For low cell numbers, libraries were made with SMART-Seq v4 Ultra Low Input.

Study observations and caveats: In FACS-sorted repertoires, abundant clonotypes from the bulk population could appear as contaminants. It was the secondary response that reached its peak faster, day 5 versus 15, but it was weaker.

Trimming removed 6 bases at V and 6 bases at J, with 18 bases between. The CDR3 is 14 amino acids. TCRdb re-analysed the 5' RACE reads in MiXCR, keeping a single row per CDR3 protein. This repertoire shows 310,000 or so distinct CDR3 sequences, about 6.9% found once; its top ten account for over 15%. This clonotype has just a few counts. What it recognizes is unknown. The sample consisted of PBMCs, taken about 49 days after the first yellow fever vaccination. The TCR sequence derives from a young man who received the YFV17D yellow fever vaccine. The rearrangement links TRBV12-3 or TRBV12-4 to TRBJ2-7; weak D call: TRBD2 (5 bases). CDR3: CASSPARDLPEQYF. The CDR3 DNA reads as TGTGCCAGCAGCCCTGCGAGGGATCTCCCCGAGCAGTACTTC.